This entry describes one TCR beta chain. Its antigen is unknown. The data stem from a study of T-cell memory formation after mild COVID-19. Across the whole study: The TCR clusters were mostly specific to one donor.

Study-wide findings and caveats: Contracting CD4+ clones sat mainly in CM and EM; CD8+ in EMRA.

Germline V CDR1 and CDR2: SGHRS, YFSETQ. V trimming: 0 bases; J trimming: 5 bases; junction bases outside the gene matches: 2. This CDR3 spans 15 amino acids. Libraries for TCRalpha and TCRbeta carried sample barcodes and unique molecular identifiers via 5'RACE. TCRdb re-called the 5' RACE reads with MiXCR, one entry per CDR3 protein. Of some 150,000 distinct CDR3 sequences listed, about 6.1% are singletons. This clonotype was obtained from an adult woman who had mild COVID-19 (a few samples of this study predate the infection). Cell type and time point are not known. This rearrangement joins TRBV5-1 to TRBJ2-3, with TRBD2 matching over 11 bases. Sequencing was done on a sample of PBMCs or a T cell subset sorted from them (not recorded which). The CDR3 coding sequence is TGCGCCAGCAGCTTGGGGCTAGCGGGAGGAGATACGCAGTATTTT. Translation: CASSLGLAGGDTQYF.